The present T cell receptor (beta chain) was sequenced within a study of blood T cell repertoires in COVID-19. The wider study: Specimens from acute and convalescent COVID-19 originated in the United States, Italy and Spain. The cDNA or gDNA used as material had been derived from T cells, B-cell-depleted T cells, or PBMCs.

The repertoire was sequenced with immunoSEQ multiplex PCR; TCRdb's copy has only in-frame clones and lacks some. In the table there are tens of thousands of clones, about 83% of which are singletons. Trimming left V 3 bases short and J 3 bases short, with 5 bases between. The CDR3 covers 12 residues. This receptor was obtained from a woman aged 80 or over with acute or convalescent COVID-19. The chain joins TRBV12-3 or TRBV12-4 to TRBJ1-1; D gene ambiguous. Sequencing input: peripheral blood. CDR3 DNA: TGTGCCAGCAGTTTTGTCGACACTGAAGCTTTCTTT. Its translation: CASSFVDTEAFF.